This record concerns one T cell receptor beta chain sequence. This clone appeared a single time. Its antigen has not been determined. One base away there is no much larger clone; base qualities are not given. To prepare the library, the immunoSEQ multiplex PCR assay was applied. TCRdb carries this immuneACCESS record with in-frame sequences only. Its versions omit some clonotypes, under half of them owing to an unresolved V gene in the studies checked, with the rest unexplained. The sample includes 95,000 to 110,000 clones, with around 92% observed a single time. Less than 0.85% of the sample comes from the top ten. The data were obtained in a study of T cell changes during pregnancy in multiple sclerosis (dated by TCRdb to the late 2010s). With regard to the full study: The study examined how the T cell repertoire changed over the course of pregnancy in women with multiple sclerosis.

From cysteine to phenylalanine, the CDR3 is 13 amino acids long. The entry retains the CDR3 DNA only, 39 bases that are in frame from base 1. V was cut back by 9 bases and J by 1 base, leaving a gap of 12 bases between them. The sequence links TRBV6-7 to TRBJ1-1; there is no confident call for the D gene. TRBV6-7 belongs to the ORF category, with a function that is uncertain. The source was peripheral blood, collected in the third trimester of pregnancy. The receptor comes from a female donor in good health, enrolled as a control in a pregnancy study. The DNA sequence is as follows: TGTGCCAGTCGGAGAGATACGAACACTGAAGCTTTCTTT. Its product reads: CASRRDTNTEAFF.